Shown below are 29 T cell receptor beta chains from a single sample sequenced in a study of shared clonotypes between healthy human individuals. Generated by immunoSEQ multiplex PCR, the TCRdb table keeps only in-frame clones and is missing some. The repertoire includes roughly 2,300,000 clones, 85% to 95% of them detected once, and approximately 0.41% sits in the top ten. Sequenced input: naive CD4+ T cells from PBMCs. Subset given: CD45RA+ positively selected. These receptors were taken from a man aged 18 to 29 in good health. Some clones in this sample may be carry-over from other donors' samples.

The chain is built from TRBV30 and TRBJ2-5; no firm D call. The CDR3 contains 13 residues. Germline-derived CDR1 and CDR2 are GTSNPN and SVGIG (reference sequence). Trimming left V 1 base short and J 2 bases short, with 8 bases between. CDR3: CAWSGAKQETQYF. The CDR3 region has the DNA TGTGCCTGGAGTGGGGCAAAACAAGAGACCCAGTACTTC.

V usage is TRBV2 and J usage is TRBJ1-5, with 7 bases that match TRBD1. With V trimmed by 3 bases and J by 4 bases, 6 bases remained unmatched. The CDR3 is made up of 15 amino acids. The V gene's germline CDR1 is SNHLY and CDR2 FYNNEI. CDR3 nucleotides: TGTGCCAGCAGTGAGGAGGGGGCTGGGAATCAGCCCCAGCATTTT. It specifies CASSEEGAGNQPQHF. Based on the CDR3 plus reference TRBV2 and TRBJ1-5, the full variable domain is EPEVTQTPSHQVTQMGQEVILRCVPISNHLYFYWYRQILGQKVEFLVSFYNNEISEKSEIFDDQFSVERPDGSNFTLKIRSTKLEDSAMYFCASSEEGAGNQPQHFGDGTRLSIL.

This chain joins TRBV18 and TRBJ2-2; 10 bases agree with TRBD1. The CDR3 consists of 16 residues. Per the germline V gene, CDR1 is KGHSH and CDR2 is LQKENI. The junction had 9 bases not matched to a gene; V was cut back by 8 bases and J by 3 bases. This chain's CDR3 is CASTRRGQGYTGELFF. The CDR3 region has the DNA TGTGCCAGCACAAGACGGGGACAGGGGTACACCGGGGAGCTGTTTTTT. Full variable domain (rest looked up from reference TRBV18 and TRBJ2-2): NAGVMQNPRHLVRRRGQEARLRCSPMKGHSHVYWYRQLPEEGLKFMVYLQKENIIDESGMPKERFSAEFPKEGPSILRIQQVVRGDSAAYFCASTRRGQGYTGELFFGEGSRLTVL.

The rearrangement joins TRBV21-1 to TRBJ2-7; TRBD2, as called in the table, went unchecked against the DNA. TRBV21-1 is classified as a pseudogene. This CDR3 spans 17 amino acids. CDR3 amino acids: CASSKVVASGPSYEQYF. The CDR3 DNA reads TGTGCCAGCAGCAAAGTGGTTGCTAGCGGACCTTCCTACGAGCAGTACTTC.

V gene TRBV7-9 combines with J gene TRBJ2-3; the match to TRBD2 covers 7 bases. The junction had 18 bases not matched to a gene; V was cut back by 5 bases and J by 7 bases. Per germline, CDR1 SEHNR and CDR2 FQNEAQ (reference sequence). The CDR3 length is 17 residues. Written as DNA, the CDR3 is TGTGCCAGCAGCCCAACCCTTTTTGGGAGGGGCTCCAATACGCAGTATTTT. Its protein is CASSPTLFGRGSNTQYF.

The CDR3 bases are TGTGCCAGTAGTCCGCTCAGACCGGGACGCATAACAGATACGCAGTATTTT. It is translated as CASSPLRPGRITDTQYF. This chain connects TRBV19 to TRBJ2-3; D may correspond to TRBD1 or TRBD2 (5 bases each). Looked up from germline, CDR1 is LNHDA and CDR2 is SQIVND (reference sequence). The length of the CDR3 is 17 residues. V was cut by 5 bases and J by 3 bases, with 21 bases left in between. Complete variable domain (other parts from reference TRBV19 and TRBJ2-3): DGGITQSPKYLFRKEGQNVTLSCEQNLNHDAMYWYRQDPGQGLRLIYYSQIVNDFQKGDIAEGYSVSREKKESFPLTVTSAQKNPTAFYLCASSPLRPGRITDTQYFGPGTRLTVL.

This chain's CDR3 is CASSAGPSGPGSYEQYF. The DNA of the CDR3 is TGTGCCAGCAGTGCCGGGCCCTCCGGCCCCGGCTCCTACGAGCAGTACTTC. The chain couples TRBV6-1 to TRBJ2-7, with D unclear. This CDR3 is 17 amino acids long. The V gene's germline CDR1 is MNHNS and CDR2 SASEGT. The V and J ends lost 4 bases and 0 bases respectively, with 19 bases between them.

The chain couples TRBV9 to TRBJ2-2, with 10 bases fitting TRBD2. Germline CDR1 SGDLS, CDR2 YYNGEE. V dropped 4 bases and J dropped 4; count of bases not matched to a gene: 7. This CDR3 spans 16 amino acids. DNA for the CDR3: TGTGCCAGCAGCAAATTAGCGGGGGGCGCCACCGGGGAGCTGTTTTTT. Translation gives CASSKLAGGATGELFF.

CDR3 bases: TGTGCCAGCAGTTACTCACCTAGCGAGACCTACAGGGAGCAGTTCTTC. Protein product: CASSYSPSETYREQFF. The chain is built from TRBV6-5 and TRBJ2-1, with D perhaps TRBD2 (6 bases). Germline CDR1 and CDR2: MNHEY and SVGAGI. Trimming took off 0 bases at V and 10 bases at J, with 19 bases between the two ends. This CDR3 has 16 amino acids.

This clone was detected only once. The genes are TRBV4-2 and TRBJ2-1; 8 nucleotides align to TRBD2. CDR3 length: 17 residues. The germline V gene has CDR1 LGHNA and CDR2 YNFKEQ. V dropped 3 bases and J dropped 0; count of bases not matched to a gene: 7. The CDR3 region has the DNA TGTGCCAGCAGCCACCGTACTAGCGGCAGCTCCTACAATGAGCAGTTCTTC. Translation: CASSHRTSGSSYNEQFF.

Details on this clone: Within the sample, other DNA sequences also encode this same CDR3. The J gene is TRBJ2-3, the V gene TRBV7-9, with 7 positions matching TRBD2. CDR3 length: 14 residues. The germline CDR1 and CDR2 sequences are SEHNR and FQNEAQ (reference sequence). The ends lost 4 bases at V and 0 bases at J; junction bases unmatched: 1. The CDR3 coding sequence is TGTGCCAGCAGCTATAGCGGGAGCACAGATACGCAGTATTTT. Translation gives CASSYSGSTDTQYF. Full variable domain (rest looked up from reference TRBV7-9 and TRBJ2-3): DTGVSQNPRHKITKRGQNVTFRCDPISEHNRLYWYRQTLGQGPEFLTYFQNEAQLEKSRLLSDRFSAERPKGSFSTLEIQRTEQGDSAMYLCASSYSGSTDTQYFGPGTRLTVL.

A few counts support this clone. The V call is TRBV10-3, the J call TRBJ2-1; D is undetermined. Looked up from germline, CDR1 is ENHRY and CDR2 is SYGVKD. V lost 4 bases and J lost 2, with 12 bases in between. The CDR3 totals 15 residues. Here the CDR3 DNA reads TGTGCCATCAGTGCAGGCGGCCTTGCCTACAATGAGCAGTTCTTC. Translating gives CAISAGGLAYNEQFF.

This clone was counted a single time. This chain connects TRBV5-1 to TRBJ2-5; 7 nucleotides agree with TRBD2. The CDR3 totals 14 residues. V lost 1 base, J lost 4 bases, and 4 bases stayed unmatched. In germline, CDR1 is SGHRS, CDR2 YFSETQ. The CDR3 DNA follows: TGCGCCAGCAGCTTGAGCGGGATTCGAGAGACCCAGTACTTC. Its protein product is CASSLSGIRETQYF.

The V and J genes are TRBV28 and TRBJ1-3; TRBD1 matches at 11 bases. Germline V gene lookup returns CDR1 MDHEN and CDR2 SYDVKM. CDR3 size: 16 residues. J gave up 5 bases and V 2 bases, and 5 bases lay outside the gene matches. CDR3 region: CASSLVGQGARNTIYF. CDR3 nucleotide sequence: TGTGCCAGCAGTTTAGTTGGACAGGGGGCGAGAAACACCATATATTTT.

The chain recombines TRBV5-6 with TRBJ2-1, with D possibly TRBD1 on 5 matching bases. Germline V gives CDR1 SGHDT, CDR2 YYEEEE. The CDR3 consists of 15 residues. The V and J ends lost 7 bases and 1 base respectively, with 15 bases between them. DNA of the CDR3: TGTGCCAGCTCTCGGGTGGGGCAGTCCTACAATGAGCAGTTCTTC. Translated, it gives CASSRVGQSYNEQFF.

The chain combines TRBV28 with TRBJ2-5; D is undetermined. Trimming took 3 bases from V and 5 from J, leaving 10 bases between them. The length of the CDR3 is 13 residues. The germline V gene encodes CDR1 MDHEN and CDR2 SYDVKM. Here the CDR3 reads CASSLTTMETQYF. In DNA form, the CDR3 reads TGTGCCAGCAGTTTGACCACCATGGAGACCCAGTACTTC.

The chain employs TRBV7-2 and TRBJ2-5, with TRBD2 matching over 8 bases. Trimming removed 8 bases from V and 5 bases from J; junction bases left unmatched: 16. The CDR3 covers 16 residues. Per the germline V gene, CDR1 is SGHTA and CDR2 is FQGNSA. CDR3 coding DNA: TGTGCCAGCGTTATGGGGTTGGCGGGGACTAGGGAGACCCAGTACTTC. Translating it yields CASVMGLAGTRETQYF.

The sample holds a few counts of this clone. The chain employs TRBV30 and TRBJ1-5; maybe TRBD1 (5 bases). CDR3 length: 15 amino acids. V dropped 3 bases and J dropped 5 bases, with 17 bases sitting between them. Germline V CDR1 and CDR2: GTSNPN, SVGIG (reference sequence). CDR3 sequence (DNA): TGTGCCTGGAGGGGCAAGGTGGGGCTCTATCAGCCCCAGCATTTT. Encoded protein: CAWRGKVGLYQPQHF.

This chain links TRBV6-5 with TRBJ2-1; no clear D gene. V lost 2 bases and J lost 11, with 4 bases in between. The CDR3 is made up of 10 amino acids. The germline V gene encodes CDR1 MNHEY and CDR2 SVGAGI. CDR3 region: CASSYPKQFF. CDR3 DNA sequence: TGTGCCAGCAGTTACCCCAAGCAGTTCTTC.

This clone was detected only once. Other DNA variants within this sample encode the same CDR3. The chain has TRBV5-1 and TRBJ2-1; 13 nucleotides match TRBD2. CDR3 length equals 16 residues. Trimming cost V 4 bases and J 4 bases; bases outside gene matches: 5. Germline V gene sequence: CDR1 SGHRS, CDR2 YFSETQ. For the CDR3, the DNA is TGCGCCAGCAGCCACGGACTAGCGGGAGCTTACAATGAGCAGTTCTTC. Amino acid sequence: CASSHGLAGAYNEQFF.

V usage is TRBV7-7 and J usage is TRBJ2-5; D gene unclear. The germline CDR1 and CDR2 sequences are SSHAT and FNYEAQ (reference sequence). With 5 bases removed from V and 4 bases from J, the gap between germline ends came to 17 bases. This CDR3 contains 15 residues. The CDR3: CASSRKSVTTETQYF. The CDR3 nucleotides read TGTGCCAGCAGCCGAAAATCAGTTACTACAGAGACCCAGTACTTC.

V usage is TRBV19 and J usage is TRBJ2-1; D gene uncertain. The length of the CDR3 is 13 residues. Germline V gives CDR1 LNHDA, CDR2 SQIVND (reference sequence). V shed 5 bases and J shed 8 bases, with 13 bases lying between them. CDR3 residues: CASSARIGDEQFF. CDR3 nucleotides: TGTGCCAGTAGTGCCCGGATTGGGGATGAGCAGTTCTTC. The full variable domain, with the rest looked up from reference TRBV19 and TRBJ2-1, is DGGITQSPKYLFRKEGQNVTLSCEQNLNHDAMYWYRQDPGQGLRLIYYSQIVNDFQKGDIAEGYSVSREKKESFPLTVTSAQKNPTAFYLCASSARIGDEQFFGPGTRLTVL.

The genes are TRBV11-3 and TRBJ2-1; TRBD2 agrees at 7 bases. Trimming removed 0 bases from V and 2 bases from J; junction bases left unmatched: 4. Germline V gene sequence: CDR1 SGHNT, CDR2 YENEEA. This CDR3 is 16 amino acids long. CDR3 in DNA: TGTGCCAGCAGCTTAGAGGGGACTATTCCCTACAATGAGCAGTTCTTC. Translation: CASSLEGTIPYNEQFF.

This clone appeared a few times. The sample contains more than one DNA sequence encoding this CDR3. The genes are TRBV5-1 and TRBJ2-1; 10 positions match TRBD2. The CDR3 extends over 14 amino acids. V shed 1 base, J shed 5 bases, and the junction held 0 bases outside the gene matches. The germline gives CDR1 SGHRS, CDR2 YFSETQ. The CDR3 loop reads CASSLTSGNNEQFF. In DNA, the CDR3 is TGCGCCAGCAGCTTGACTAGCGGGAACAATGAGCAGTTCTTC.

This clone appeared a single time. V usage is TRBV9 and J usage is TRBJ1-2; D is possibly TRBD1 (5 bases). The germline V gene encodes CDR1 SGDLS and CDR2 YYNGEE. The CDR3 has 14 residues. V lost 3 bases and J 4 bases, leaving 13 bases between the germline ends. Here the CDR3 reads CASSERDGPYGYTF. Written as DNA, the CDR3 is TGTGCCAGCAGCGAGAGGGACGGCCCCTATGGCTACACCTTC.

On this clone: Other DNA sequences in this sample translate to the same CDR3. In nucleotides, the CDR3 is TGTGCCAGCAGGGCGGGGAATCAGCCCCAGCATTTT. Amino acid sequence: CASRAGNQPQHF. This chain joins TRBV28 and TRBJ1-5; D remains ambiguous. The germline gives CDR1 MDHEN, CDR2 SYDVKM. CDR3 length: 12 residues. The V end was cut by 6 bases, the J end by 4 bases, with 7 bases between. Drawing the rest from reference TRBV28 and TRBJ1-5, the complete variable domain is DVKVTQSSRYLVKRTGEKVFLECVQDMDHENMFWYRQDPGLGLRLIYFSYDVKMKEKGDIPEGYSVSREKKERFSLILESASTNQTSMYLCASRAGNQPQHFGDGTRLSIL.

This chain connects TRBV9 to TRBJ1-4; D possibly corresponds to TRBD1 (6 bases). V lost 1 base and J lost 7, with 14 bases in between. The germline V gene encodes CDR1 SGDLS and CDR2 YYNGEE. The CDR3 runs to 15 residues. In DNA, the CDR3 is TGTGCCAGCAGCGTATTCCAGGGGCTGGGTGAAAAACTGTTTTTT. It translates to CASSVFQGLGEKLFF.

The chain combines TRBV4-1 with TRBJ1-4; D gene uncertain. Looked up from germline, CDR1 is MGHRA and CDR2 is YSYEKL. V lost 2 bases and J 8 bases, leaving 12 bases between the germline ends. CDR3 size: 14 residues. DNA of the CDR3: TGCGCCAGCAGCCAATGGGCGGTTTTGGAAAAACTGTTTTTT. It specifies CASSQWAVLEKLFF.

Remarks on this clone: In the same sample, other DNA sequences code for this CDR3. This chain links TRBV5-1 with TRBJ2-2, with a possible D match to TRBD2 (6 bases). CDR1 is SGHRS and CDR2 is YFSETQ in the germline V gene. The CDR3 has 13 residues. Between the trimmed V and J ends, which lost 3 bases and 5 bases, there was a span of 8 bases. CDR3 in DNA: TGCGCCAGCAGCTCGGAGGGGACCGGGGAGCTGTTTTTT. Amino acid sequence: CASSSEGTGELFF.